Each of the 23 T cell receptor beta chains below was sequenced from the same sample in a study of blood T cell repertoires in COVID-19. The assay was immunoSEQ multiplex PCR, and TCRdb's table has in-frame clones only and misses some. The sample includes approximately 300,000 clones, 86% of them seen just once. Sequencing was performed on peripheral blood. The receptors originated from a woman aged 45-59 years with acute or convalescent COVID-19.

The chain couples TRBV4-2 to TRBJ1-6; no definite D call. Germline values: CDR1 LGHNA, CDR2 YNFKEQ. This CDR3 is 15 amino acids long. V was cut by 0 bases and J by 0 bases, with 3 bases left in between. The CDR3 is CASSQDSSYNSPLHF. CDR3 nucleotide sequence: TGTGCCAGCAGCCAAGATAGCTCCTATAATTCACCCCTCCACTTT.

A few counts support this clone. The J gene is TRBJ2-2, the V gene TRBV9, with D possibly matching TRBD1 (6 bases). The CDR3 spans 15 residues. Trimming removed 0 bases at V and 4 bases at J, with 10 bases between. The germline V gene has CDR1 SGDLS and CDR2 YYNGEE. The CDR3 bases are TGTGCCAGCAGCGTAGTGTCAGGGGTCACCGGGGAGCTGTTTTTT. Its protein is CASSVVSGVTGELFF.

The chain couples TRBV28 to TRBJ2-7, with TRBD1 identical over 8 bases. V trimming: 5 bases; J trimming: 7 bases; junction bases outside the gene matches: 10. The CDR3 has 14 amino acids. In germline, CDR1 is MDHEN, CDR2 SYDVKM. The CDR3, as DNA: TGTGCCAGCAGTCGTGGGCAGGGGGCTCGGGAGCAGTACTTC. Translating it yields CASSRGQGAREQYF.

The V gene is TRBV10-3, the J gene TRBJ2-5; TRBD2 might be the D (5 bases). Germline V gene lookup returns CDR1 ENHRY and CDR2 SYGVKD. Trimming removed 2 bases at V and 4 bases at J, with 14 bases between. The length of the CDR3 is 15 residues. The CDR3 nucleotides read TGTGCCATCAGTGAGAGGTGGGCGGGCGGAGAGACCCAGTACTTC. Amino acids: CAISERWAGGETQYF.

The rearrangement uses TRBV11-2 and TRBJ1-4; TRBD1 agrees at 7 bases. The CDR3 is 14 residues long. Germline V lookup: CDR1 SGHAT, CDR2 FQNNGV. Trimming at V came to 4 bases and at J to 7 bases, leaving 6 bases not matched to a gene. The CDR3 loop is CASSSGGRGEKLFF. The DNA for the CDR3 is TGTGCCAGCAGCTCAGGGGGACGGGGTGAAAAACTGTTTTTT.

This rearrangement joins TRBV15 to TRBJ2-7, with D unclear. CDR3 length: 14 amino acids. V was cut by 0 bases and J by 0 bases, with 6 bases left in between. Germline CDR1 reads LNHNV; CDR2 reads YYDKDF (reference sequence). CDR3 in amino acids: CATSRDTSSYEQYF. CDR3 in DNA: TGTGCCACCAGCAGAGATACGAGCTCCTACGAGCAGTACTTC.

This chain links TRBV9 with TRBJ1-3; D not resolved. Germline V lookup: CDR1 SGDLS, CDR2 YYNGEE. With 3 bases removed from V and 0 bases from J, the gap between germline ends came to 10 bases. CDR3 length: 15 residues. The CDR3 DNA follows: TGTGCCAGCAGCGGGACTTCCATCTCTGGAAACACCATATATTTT. Protein: CASSGTSISGNTIYF.

This sequence joins TRBV5-4 and TRBJ2-7; the match to TRBD2 covers 8 bases. The germline V gene has CDR1 SGHNT and CDR2 YYREEE (reference sequence). The V gene end was trimmed by 0 bases and the J gene end by 1 base; junction bases not matched to a gene: 3. The CDR3 runs to 15 residues. Here the CDR3 DNA reads TGTGCCAGCAGCTTGGCCAGCGGGAGATCCTACGAGCAGTACTTC. This encodes CASSLASGRSYEQYF.

The rearrangement links TRBV18 to TRBJ2-2; D not resolved. Trimming stripped 2 bases from V and 8 bases from J, with 18 bases between. The CDR3 consists of 16 residues. Per germline, CDR1 KGHSH and CDR2 LQKENI. CDR3 residues: CASSPSFLGPRGELFF. DNA of the CDR3: TGTGCCAGCTCACCATCCTTTTTGGGCCCACGGGGGGAGCTGTTTTTT.

CDR3 region: CASSETVYSYEQYF. CDR3 in DNA: TGTGCCAGCAGCGAGACAGTGTACTCCTACGAGCAGTACTTC. This chain connects TRBV7-8 to TRBJ2-7; TRBD1 is a possible D gene (5 bases). This CDR3 contains 14 residues. Trimming took off 5 bases at V and 0 bases at J, with 11 bases between the two ends. Germline V gene lookup returns CDR1 SGHVS and CDR2 FQNEAQ.

The genes are TRBV3-1 (or the pseudogene TRBV3-2) and TRBJ2-7, with D perhaps TRBD2 (6 bases). This CDR3 spans 13 amino acids. The ends were cut back, 0 bases at V and 9 bases at J, with 12 bases in the middle. Germline-derived CDR1 and CDR2 are LGHDT and YNNKEL (reference sequence). DNA for the CDR3: TGTGCCAGCAGCCAAGATATGGGGGGAGGGCAGTACTTC. Protein: CASSQDMGGGQYF.

This chain uses TRBV6-5 with TRBJ2-5; tentative D call: TRBD1 (6 bases). The CDR3 totals 14 residues. From germline, CDR1 is MNHEY and CDR2 SVGAGI. V lost 2 bases, J lost 2 bases, and 9 bases lay in between. CDR3 sequence: CASSYQQGQETQYF. As DNA, the CDR3 is TGTGCCAGCAGTTACCAACAGGGTCAAGAGACCCAGTACTTC.

The gene calls are TRBV18 and TRBJ2-3, with a possible D match to TRBD1 (6 bases). Germline-derived CDR1 and CDR2 are KGHSH and LQKENI. V was clipped by 1 base and J by 1 base, with 9 bases between them. The CDR3 runs to 15 residues. CDR3 sequence reads: CASSPLGGGTDTQYF. CDR3 DNA: TGTGCCAGCTCACCACTAGGGGGTGGCACAGATACGCAGTATTTT.

The chain combines TRBV14 with TRBJ1-6; 9 nucleotides agree with TRBD1. CDR3 length equals 17 residues. Germline V CDR1 and CDR2: SGHDN, FVKESK. V lost 3 bases to trimming and J lost 2 bases; unmatched junction nucleotides: 5. DNA of the CDR3: TGTGCCAGCAGCCAGAACAGGGGGCCGGCCTATAATTCACCCCTCCACTTT. This codes for CASSQNRGPAYNSPLHF. Filled out from reference TRBV14 and TRBJ1-6, the complete variable domain reads EAGVTQFPSHSVIEKGQTVTLRCDPISGHDNLYWYRRVMGKEIKFLLHFVKESKQDESGMPNNRFLAERTGGTYSTLKVQPAELEDSGVYFCASSQNRGPAYNSPLHFGNGTRLTVT.

The V gene is TRBV11-2, the J gene TRBJ2-5, with a possible D match to TRBD1 (5 bases). The CDR3 loop spans 14 amino acids. The ends were cut back, 3 bases at V and 5 bases at J, with 13 bases in the middle. CDR1 is SGHAT and CDR2 is FQNNGV in the germline V gene. As DNA, the CDR3 is TGTGCCAGCAGCTTTCCTGGTTGGGGCGAGACCCAGTACTTC. Residues: CASSFPGWGETQYF.

The V call is TRBV3-1 (or the pseudogene TRBV3-2), the J call TRBJ2-7; TRBD2 is a possible D gene (6 bases). Germline V gene lookup returns CDR1 LGHDT and CDR2 YNNKEL (reference sequence). This CDR3 contains 15 residues. Trimming pared 4 bases from V and 4 bases from J, leaving 17 bases between. Here the CDR3 DNA reads TGTGCCAGCAGCCGAAATCCGGGAGTAACGTACGAGCAGTACTTC. This codes for CASSRNPGVTYEQYF.

The chain combines TRBV9 with TRBJ2-2, with D possibly matching TRBD1 (6 bases). This CDR3 comprises 16 residues. CDR1 SGDLS and CDR2 YYNGEE come from the germline V gene. Trimming pared 4 bases from V and 0 bases from J, leaving 13 bases between. The CDR3 bases are TGTGCCAGCAGCTCCCGTGGGACAACGAACACCGGGGAGCTGTTTTTT. Residues: CASSSRGTTNTGELFF.

The V and J genes are TRBV15 and TRBJ2-7; 10 bases are a match to TRBD2. The length of the CDR3 is 15 residues. Trimming removed 1 base from V and 5 bases from J; junction bases left unmatched: 5. Germline V gives CDR1 LNHNV, CDR2 YYDKDF (reference sequence). The CDR3 region has the DNA TGTGCCACCAGCAGAGGGGAAGCGGGAGGGCACGAGCAGTACTTC. Residues: CATSRGEAGGHEQYF. The full variable domain, in which reference TRBV15 and TRBJ2-7 provide the parts outside the CDR3, is DAMVIQNPRYQVTQFGKPVTLSCSQTLNHNVMYWYQQKSSQAPKLLFHYYDKDFNNEADTPDNFQSRRPNTSFCFLDIRSPGLGDTAMYLCATSRGEAGGHEQYFGPGTRLTVT.

The J gene is TRBJ2-3, the V gene TRBV5-6; perhaps TRBD2 as D (6 bases). The CDR3 is 13 residues long. Germline CDR1 SGHDT, CDR2 YYEEEE. Trimming pared 8 bases from V and 0 bases from J, leaving 10 bases between. The CDR3 DNA is TGTGCCAGTGCTAGCGAGAGCACAGATACGCAGTATTTT. Translating gives CASASESTDTQYF.

This chain uses TRBV7-2 with TRBJ1-2, with TRBD1 as a possible D gene (6 bases). The CDR3 extends over 13 amino acids. Trimming removed 0 bases at V and 7 bases at J, with 9 bases between. CDR1 SGHTA and CDR2 FQGNSA come from the germline V gene. CDR3 loop: CASSLAGRGGYTF. Here the CDR3 DNA reads TGTGCCAGCAGCTTAGCTGGCAGGGGTGGCTACACCTTC.

The CDR3 sequence: CASSLLATELFF. In DNA form, the CDR3 reads TGTGCCAGCAGTTTATTAGCAACGGAGCTGTTTTTT. This chain joins TRBV12-3 or TRBV12-4 and TRBJ2-2; D is unresolved. The ends were cut back, 2 bases at V and 10 bases at J, with 8 bases in the middle. The CDR3 runs 12 residues.

The chain joins TRBV7-3 to TRBJ2-1; 10 bases agree with TRBD2. The V gene end was trimmed by 5 bases and the J gene end by 2 bases; junction bases not matched to a gene: 3. Germline V gene lookup returns CDR1 SGHTA and CDR2 FQGTGA. The CDR3 length is 15 residues. This CDR3 reads CASSAGLATYNEQFF. CDR3 bases: TGTGCCAGCAGCGCGGGACTAGCGACCTACAATGAGCAGTTCTTC.

The V gene is TRBV30, the J gene TRBJ2-7; possibly TRBD2 for D (6 bases). V was clipped by 1 base and J by 1 base, with 17 bases between them. The CDR3 contains 16 residues. Germline V CDR1 and CDR2: GTSNPN, SVGIG (reference sequence). CDR3 nucleotide sequence: TGTGCCTGGAGTGGTTCATTCGCGGGAAGATCCTACGAGCAGTACTTC. Amino acid sequence: CAWSGSFAGRSYEQYF.